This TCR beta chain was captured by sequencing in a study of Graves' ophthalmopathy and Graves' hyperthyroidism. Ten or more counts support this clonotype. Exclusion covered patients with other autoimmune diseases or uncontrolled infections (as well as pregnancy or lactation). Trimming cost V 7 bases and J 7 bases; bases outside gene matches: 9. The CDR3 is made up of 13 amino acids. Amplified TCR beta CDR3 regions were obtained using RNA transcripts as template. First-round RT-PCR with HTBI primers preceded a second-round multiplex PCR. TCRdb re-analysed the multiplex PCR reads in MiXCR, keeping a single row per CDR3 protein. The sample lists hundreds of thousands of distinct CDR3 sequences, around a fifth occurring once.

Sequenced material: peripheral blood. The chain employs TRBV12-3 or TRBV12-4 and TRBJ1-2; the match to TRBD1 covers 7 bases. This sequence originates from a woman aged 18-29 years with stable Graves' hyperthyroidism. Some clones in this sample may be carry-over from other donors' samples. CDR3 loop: CASTPRQGVGYTF. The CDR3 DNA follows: TGTGCCAGCACCCCCAGGCAGGGGGTTGGCTACACCTTC.